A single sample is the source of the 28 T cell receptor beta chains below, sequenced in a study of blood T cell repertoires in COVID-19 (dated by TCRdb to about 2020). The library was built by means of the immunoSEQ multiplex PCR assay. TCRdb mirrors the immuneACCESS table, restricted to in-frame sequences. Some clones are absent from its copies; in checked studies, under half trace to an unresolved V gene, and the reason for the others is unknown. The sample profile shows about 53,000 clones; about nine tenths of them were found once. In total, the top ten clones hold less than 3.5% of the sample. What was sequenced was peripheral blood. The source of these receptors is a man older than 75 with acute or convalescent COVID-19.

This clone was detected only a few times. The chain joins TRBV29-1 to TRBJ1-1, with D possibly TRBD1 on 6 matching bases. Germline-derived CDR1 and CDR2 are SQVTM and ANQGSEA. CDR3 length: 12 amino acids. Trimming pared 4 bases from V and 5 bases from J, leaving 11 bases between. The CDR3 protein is CSVVPGQTEAFF. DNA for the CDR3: TGCAGCGTTGTTCCCGGACAGACTGAAGCTTTCTTT.

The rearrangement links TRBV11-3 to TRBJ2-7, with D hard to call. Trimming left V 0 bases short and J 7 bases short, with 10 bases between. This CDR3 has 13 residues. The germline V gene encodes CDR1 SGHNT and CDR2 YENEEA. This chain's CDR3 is CASSLDSDREQYF. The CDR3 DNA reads TGTGCCAGCAGCTTAGATAGTGATCGGGAGCAGTACTTC.

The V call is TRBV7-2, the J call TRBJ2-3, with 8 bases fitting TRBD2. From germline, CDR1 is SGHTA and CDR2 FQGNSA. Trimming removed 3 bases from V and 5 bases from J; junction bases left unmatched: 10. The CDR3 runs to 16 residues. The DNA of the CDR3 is TGTGCCAGCAGCTTCGGGGGCGGGGGGTTAAAAGATACGCAGTATTTT. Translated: CASSFGGGGLKDTQYF.

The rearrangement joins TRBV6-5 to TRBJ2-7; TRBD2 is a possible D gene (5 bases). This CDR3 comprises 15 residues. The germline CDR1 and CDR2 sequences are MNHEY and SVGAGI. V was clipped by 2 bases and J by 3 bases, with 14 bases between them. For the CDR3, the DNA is TGTGCCAGCAGTTACGGGTCACCCGGGAACTACGAGCAGTACTTC. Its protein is CASSYGSPGNYEQYF.

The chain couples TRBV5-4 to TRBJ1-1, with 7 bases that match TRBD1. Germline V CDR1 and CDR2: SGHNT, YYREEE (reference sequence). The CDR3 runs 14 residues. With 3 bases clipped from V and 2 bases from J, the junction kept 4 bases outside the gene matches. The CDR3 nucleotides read TGTGCCAGCAGCTGGGACAGAGCTAACACTGAAGCTTTCTTT. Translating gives CASSWDRANTEAFF.

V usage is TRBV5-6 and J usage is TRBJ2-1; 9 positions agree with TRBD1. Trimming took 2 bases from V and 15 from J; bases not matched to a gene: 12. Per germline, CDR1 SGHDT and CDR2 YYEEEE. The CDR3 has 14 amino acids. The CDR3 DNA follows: TGTGCCAGCAGCTTCCCGGGACAGGGAGGGGTGAGGTTCTTC. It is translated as CASSFPGQGGVRFF.

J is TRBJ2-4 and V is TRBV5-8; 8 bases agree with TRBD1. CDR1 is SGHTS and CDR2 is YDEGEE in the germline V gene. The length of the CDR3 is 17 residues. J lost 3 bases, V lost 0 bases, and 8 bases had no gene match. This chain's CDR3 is CASSLVGRTGNKNIQYF. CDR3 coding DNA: TGTGCCAGCAGCTTGGTGGGACGGACAGGGAACAAAAACATTCAGTACTTC.

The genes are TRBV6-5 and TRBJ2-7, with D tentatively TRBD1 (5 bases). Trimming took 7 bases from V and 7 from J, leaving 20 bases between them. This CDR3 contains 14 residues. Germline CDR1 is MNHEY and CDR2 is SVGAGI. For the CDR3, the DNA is TGTGCCAGCACCTCGGAGCTAGGGGTGAGGGAGCAGTACTTC. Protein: CASTSELGVREQYF.

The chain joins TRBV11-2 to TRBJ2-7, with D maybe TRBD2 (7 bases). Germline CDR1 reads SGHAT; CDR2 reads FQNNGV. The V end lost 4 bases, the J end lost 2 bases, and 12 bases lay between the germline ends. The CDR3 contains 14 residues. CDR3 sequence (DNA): TGTGCCAGCAGCTCTAGGGGGGGGGCCTACGAGCAGTACTTC. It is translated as CASSSRGGAYEQYF.

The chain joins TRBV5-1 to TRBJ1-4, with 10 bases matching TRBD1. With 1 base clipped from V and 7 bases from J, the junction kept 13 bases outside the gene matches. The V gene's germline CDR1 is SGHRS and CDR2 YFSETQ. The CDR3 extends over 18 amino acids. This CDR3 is CASSLSLLRDRGAEKLFF. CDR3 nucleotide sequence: TGCGCCAGCAGCTTGTCCCTCCTCCGGGACAGGGGTGCTGAAAAACTGTTTTTT.

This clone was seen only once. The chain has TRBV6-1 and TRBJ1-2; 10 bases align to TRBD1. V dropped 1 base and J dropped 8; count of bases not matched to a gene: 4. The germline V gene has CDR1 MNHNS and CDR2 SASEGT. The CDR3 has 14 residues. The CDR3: CASSEVDRGLGYTF. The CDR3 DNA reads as TGTGCCAGCAGTGAAGTCGACAGGGGGCTAGGCTACACCTTC.

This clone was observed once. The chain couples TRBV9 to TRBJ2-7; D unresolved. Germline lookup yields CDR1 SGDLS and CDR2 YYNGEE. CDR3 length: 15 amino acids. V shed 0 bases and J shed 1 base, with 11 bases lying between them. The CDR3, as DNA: TGTGCCAGCAGCGTAGATCCCGACACTTCCTACGAGCAGTACTTC. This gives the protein CASSVDPDTSYEQYF.

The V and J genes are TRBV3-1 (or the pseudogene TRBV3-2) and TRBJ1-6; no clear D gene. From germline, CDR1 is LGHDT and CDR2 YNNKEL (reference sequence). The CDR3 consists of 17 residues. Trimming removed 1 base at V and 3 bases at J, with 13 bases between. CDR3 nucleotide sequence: TGTGCCAGCAGCCAAGCTCCAGGCCAAGTCTATAATTCACCCCTCCACTTT. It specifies CASSQAPGQVYNSPLHF.

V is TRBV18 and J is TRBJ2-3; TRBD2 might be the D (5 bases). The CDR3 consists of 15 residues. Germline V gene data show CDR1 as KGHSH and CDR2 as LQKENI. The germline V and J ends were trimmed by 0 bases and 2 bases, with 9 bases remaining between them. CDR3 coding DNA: TGTGCCAGCTCACCACCAGGCGGGCTCACAGATACGCAGTATTTT. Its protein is CASSPPGGLTDTQYF. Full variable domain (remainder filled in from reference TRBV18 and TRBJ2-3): NAGVMQNPRHLVRRRGQEARLRCSPMKGHSHVYWYRQLPEEGLKFMVYLQKENIIDESGMPKERFSAEFPKEGPSILRIQQVVRGDSAAYFCASSPPGGLTDTQYFGPGTRLTVL.

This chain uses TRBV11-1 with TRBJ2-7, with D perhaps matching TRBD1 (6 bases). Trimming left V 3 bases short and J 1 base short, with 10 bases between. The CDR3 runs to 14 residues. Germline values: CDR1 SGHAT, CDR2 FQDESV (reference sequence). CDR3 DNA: TGTGCCAGCAGCTTGAACAGGGTTTCCTACGAGCAGTACTTC. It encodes CASSLNRVSYEQYF. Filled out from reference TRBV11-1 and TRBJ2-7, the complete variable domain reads EAEVAQSPRYKITEKSQAVAFWCDPISGHATLYWYRQILGQGPELLVQFQDESVVDDSQLPKDRFSAERLKGVDSTLKIQPAELGDSAMYLCASSLNRVSYEQYFGPGTRLTVT.

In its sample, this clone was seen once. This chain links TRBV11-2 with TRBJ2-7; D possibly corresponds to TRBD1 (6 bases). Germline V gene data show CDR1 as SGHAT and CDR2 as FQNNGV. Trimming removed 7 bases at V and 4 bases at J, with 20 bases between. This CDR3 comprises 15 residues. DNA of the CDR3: TGTGCCAGCAACCCCCACGGGCAGGGGCCTTACGAGCAGTACTTC. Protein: CASNPHGQGPYEQYF.

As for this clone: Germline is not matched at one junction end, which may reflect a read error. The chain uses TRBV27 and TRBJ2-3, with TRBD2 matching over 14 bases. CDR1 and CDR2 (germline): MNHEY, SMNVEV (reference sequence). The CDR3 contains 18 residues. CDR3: CASSPAFGLAGGTATQYF. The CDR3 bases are TGTGCCAGCAGTCCTGCGTTTGGACTAGCGGGGGGCACAGCTACGCAGTATTTT.

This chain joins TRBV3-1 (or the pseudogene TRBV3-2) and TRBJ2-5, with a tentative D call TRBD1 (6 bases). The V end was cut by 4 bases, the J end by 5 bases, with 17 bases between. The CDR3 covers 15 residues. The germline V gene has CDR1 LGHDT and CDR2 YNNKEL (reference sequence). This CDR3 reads CASSPSRGHRETQYF. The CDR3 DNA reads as TGTGCCAGCAGCCCCTCCAGGGGCCATAGGGAGACCCAGTACTTC.

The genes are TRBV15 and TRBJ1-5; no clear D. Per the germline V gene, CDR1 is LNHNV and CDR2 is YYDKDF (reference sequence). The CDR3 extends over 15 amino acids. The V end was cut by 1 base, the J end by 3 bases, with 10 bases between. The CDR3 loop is CATSRGEAANQPQHF. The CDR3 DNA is TGTGCCACCAGCAGAGGAGAGGCAGCCAATCAGCCCCAGCATTTT.

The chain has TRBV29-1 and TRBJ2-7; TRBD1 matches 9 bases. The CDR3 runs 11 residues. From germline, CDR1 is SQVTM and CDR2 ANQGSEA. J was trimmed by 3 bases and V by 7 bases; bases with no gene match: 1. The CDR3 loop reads CSATGGYEQYF. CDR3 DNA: TGCAGCGCGACAGGGGGCTACGAGCAGTACTTC.

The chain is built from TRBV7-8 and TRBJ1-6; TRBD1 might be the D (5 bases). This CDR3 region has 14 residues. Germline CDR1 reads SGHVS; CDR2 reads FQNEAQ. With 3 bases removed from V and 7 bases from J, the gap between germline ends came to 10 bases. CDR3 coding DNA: TGTGCCAGCAGCTTCGCACAGGAAAATTCACCCCTCCACTTT. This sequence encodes CASSFAQENSPLHF.

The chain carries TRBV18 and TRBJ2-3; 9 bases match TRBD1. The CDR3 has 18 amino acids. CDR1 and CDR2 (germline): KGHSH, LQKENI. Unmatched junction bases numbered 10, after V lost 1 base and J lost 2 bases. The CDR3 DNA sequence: TGTGCCAGCTCACCACGTCAACCCGGGACAGGGTACACAGATACGCAGTATTTT. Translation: CASSPRQPGTGYTDTQYF.

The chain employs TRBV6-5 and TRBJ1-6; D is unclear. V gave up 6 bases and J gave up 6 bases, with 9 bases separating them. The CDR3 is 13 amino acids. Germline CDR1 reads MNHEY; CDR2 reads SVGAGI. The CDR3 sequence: CASSADSNSPLHF. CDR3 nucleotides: TGTGCCAGCAGCGCGGACTCTAATTCACCCCTCCACTTT.

CDR3 sequence reads: CASSKLGTSGGNEQFF. The CDR3 bases are TGTGCCAGTAGTAAGCTTGGGACTAGCGGGGGCAATGAGCAGTTCTTC. The chain employs TRBV19 and TRBJ2-1; 14 bases are shared with TRBD2. There are 16 residues in the CDR3. Germline V gene lookup returns CDR1 LNHDA and CDR2 SQIVND (reference sequence). V lost 4 bases to trimming and J lost 6 bases; unmatched junction nucleotides: 5.

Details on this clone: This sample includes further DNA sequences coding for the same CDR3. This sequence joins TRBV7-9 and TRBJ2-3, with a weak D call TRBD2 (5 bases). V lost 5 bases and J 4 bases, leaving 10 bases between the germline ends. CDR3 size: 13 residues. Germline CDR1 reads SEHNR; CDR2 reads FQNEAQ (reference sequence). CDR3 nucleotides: TGTGCCAGCAGCCCTCGAGGGCCAGATACGCAGTATTTT. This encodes CASSPRGPDTQYF.

CDR3 in amino acids: CASYPGGRTNSPLHF. For the CDR3, the DNA is TGTGCCAGCTATCCGGGGGGCCGGACAAATTCACCCCTCCACTTT. The chain is built from TRBV18 and TRBJ1-6; TRBD1 is a possible D gene (6 bases). Per the germline V gene, CDR1 is KGHSH and CDR2 is LQKENI. Deletions cut 7 bases from V and 7 bases from J, with 17 bases between. The CDR3 spans 15 residues.

CDR3 protein: CASSNAGTDSYEQYF. For the CDR3, the DNA is TGTGCCAGTAGTAACGCCGGGACAGACTCCTACGAGCAGTACTTC. This rearrangement joins TRBV19 to TRBJ2-7; 7 bases map to TRBD1. CDR1 and CDR2 from the germline V gene are LNHDA and SQIVND (reference sequence). The CDR3 is 15 residues long. Trimming removed 4 bases from V and 0 bases from J; junction bases left unmatched: 6.

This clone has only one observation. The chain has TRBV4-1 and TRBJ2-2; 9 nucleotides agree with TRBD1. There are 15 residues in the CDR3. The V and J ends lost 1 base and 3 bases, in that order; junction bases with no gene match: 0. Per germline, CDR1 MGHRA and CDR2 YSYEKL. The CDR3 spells CASSQGQGDTGELFF. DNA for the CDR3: TGCGCCAGCAGCCAAGGACAGGGGGACACCGGGGAGCTGTTTTTT.